This T cell receptor (beta chain) was documented in a study of radiotherapy plus CTLA-4 blockade in lung cancer. Clones were read by immunoSEQ multiplex PCR, and TCRdb kept only the in-frame ones, dropping some. The repertoire includes tens of thousands of clones, more than 70% of them detected once, and just under 8.5% sits in the top ten. Findings and caveats of the study: Subsequent to radiotherapy plus ipilimumab, tumor-derived TCR clones underwent expansion in blood. The best prediction of response reportedly came from early blood T cell clone dynamics, with interferon-beta.

Points on this clone: Its specificity is not known.

Trimming took 4 bases from V and 0 from J, leaving 7 bases between them. This CDR3 has 14 amino acids. Germline-derived CDR1 and CDR2 are MNHNY and SVGAGI (reference sequence). Chemo-refractory metastatic non-small-cell lung cancer patients were treated with focal radiation plus CTLA-4 blockade with ipilimumab. The chain links TRBV6-6 to TRBJ1-3, with D unclear. This material consisted of peripheral blood, taken from a patient treated with radiotherapy plus ipilimumab. This TCR was sampled from a human donor with non-small cell lung cancer who had stable disease on radiotherapy plus ipilimumab. This chain's CDR3 is CASSLTGSGNTIYF. As DNA, the CDR3 is TGTGCCAGCAGTTTGACTGGCTCTGGAAACACCATATATTTT.